What follows are 28 T cell receptor beta chains derived from one specimen sequenced in a study of blood T cell repertoires in COVID-19. Measured with immunoSEQ multiplex PCR; TCRdb has only the in-frame clones, and not every one. The sample has 160,000 or so clones, more than 75% seen once. Source material: peripheral blood. Receptors were obtained from a man aged 18 to 29 with acute or convalescent COVID-19.

The J gene is TRBJ2-2, the V gene TRBV19; unclear D gene. This CDR3 has 13 residues. V lost 3 bases, J lost 6 bases, and 8 bases lay in between. CDR1 is LNHDA and CDR2 is SQIVND in the germline V gene (reference sequence). The CDR3 is CASSIQVPGELFF. The CDR3, as DNA: TGTGCCAGTAGTATCCAGGTCCCCGGGGAGCTGTTTTTT.

This rearrangement joins TRBV5-4 to TRBJ1-1, with D possibly matching TRBD1 (5 bases). Trimming left V 5 bases short and J 4 bases short, with 18 bases between. In germline, CDR1 is SGHNT, CDR2 YYREEE (reference sequence). The length of the CDR3 is 15 residues. Here the CDR3 DNA reads TGTGCCAGCAGTCCCGAAGGGGAGGTTGGCACTGAAGCTTTCTTT. This codes for CASSPEGEVGTEAFF.

This chain uses TRBV19 with TRBJ1-6, with 7 bases lining up with TRBD1. The J segment lost 7 bases and the V segment lost 3 bases, leaving 12 bases of the junction unmatched. This CDR3 region has 17 residues. In germline, CDR1 is LNHDA, CDR2 SQIVND (reference sequence). Written as DNA, the CDR3 is TGTGCCAGTAGTATGGGACAGTCTACCATGATCAATTCACCCCTCCACTTT. Protein sequence: CASSMGQSTMINSPLHF.

This chain links TRBV5-1 with TRBJ2-1; D unresolved. Germline-derived CDR1 and CDR2 are SGHRS and YFSETQ. The CDR3 has 11 amino acids. Trimming removed 4 bases from V and 4 bases from J, with 3 bases in between. The CDR3 region has the DNA TGCGCCAGCAGCGCGTACAATGAGCAGTTCTTC. It translates to CASSAYNEQFF.

V and J are TRBV9 and TRBJ2-1; D is unclear. CDR3 size: 14 residues. Trimming pared 5 bases from V and 0 bases from J, leaving 9 bases between. Germline V lookup: CDR1 SGDLS, CDR2 YYNGEE. The CDR3 region has the DNA TGTGCCAGCAGTCTGGGCGACTCCTACAATGAGCAGTTCTTC. Amino acids: CASSLGDSYNEQFF.

The CDR3 nucleotides read TGTGCCAGCAGCTTACAGGGAAGAGATGGCTACACCTTC. It codes for CASSLQGRDGYTF. The V and J genes are TRBV5-6 and TRBJ1-2; a possible D gene is TRBD1 (6 bases). This CDR3 has 13 residues. Germline values: CDR1 SGHDT, CDR2 YYEEEE. V shed 2 bases and J shed 6 bases, with 11 bases lying between them.

Only one count was recorded for this clone. V usage is TRBV29-1 and J usage is TRBJ1-2; D might be TRBD1 (6 bases). Germline V gene sequence: CDR1 SQVTM, CDR2 ANQGSEA. The CDR3 covers 13 residues. With 2 bases removed from V and 8 bases from J, the gap between germline ends came to 15 bases. CDR3 nucleotide sequence: TGCAGCGTTGAAATCTCCCCAGGGGAAGGCTACACCTTC. Amino acid sequence: CSVEISPGEGYTF. The complete variable domain, with remaining parts taken from reference TRBV29-1 and TRBJ1-2, reads SAVISQKPSRDICQRGTSLTIQCQVDSQVTMMFWYRQQPGQSLTLIATANQGSEATYESGFVIDKFPISRPNLTFSTLTVSNMSPEDSSIYLCSVEISPGEGYTFGSGTRLTVV.

The J gene is TRBJ2-1, the V gene TRBV7-2; tentatively, D is TRBD2 (6 bases). Germline lookup yields CDR1 SGHTA and CDR2 FQGNSA. This CDR3 is 15 amino acids long. Trimming removed 2 bases from V and 1 base from J, with 9 bases in between. As DNA, the CDR3 is TGTGCCAGCAGCTTACTAGCGCGTTCCTACAATGAGCAGTTCTTC. Translated, it gives CASSLLARSYNEQFF.

The chain employs TRBV4-1 and TRBJ1-2; 10 nucleotides line up with TRBD1. Germline V gene data show CDR1 as MGHRA and CDR2 as YSYEKL. Losses at the gene ends were 4 bases for V and 4 bases for J; bases not matched to a gene: 9. CDR3 length: 16 amino acids. The CDR3 reads CASSPHLTGGSYGYTF. CDR3 DNA sequence: TGCGCCAGCAGCCCTCACTTGACAGGGGGCAGCTATGGCTACACCTTC.

The chain recombines TRBV30 with TRBJ2-7, with 8 bases fitting TRBD2. CDR3 length equals 14 residues. The germline V gene encodes CDR1 GTSNPN and CDR2 SVGIG (reference sequence). V lost 4 bases to trimming and J lost 9 bases; unmatched junction nucleotides: 14. The CDR3 sequence is CAWKVSGGREGQYF. DNA of the CDR3: TGTGCCTGGAAAGTGAGCGGGGGAAGAGAGGGGCAGTACTTC.

The chain has TRBV12-5 and TRBJ2-7, with D maybe TRBD1 (5 bases). CDR3 length: 17 amino acids. The ends were cut back, 2 bases at V and 4 bases at J, with 21 bases in the middle. Germline loops: CDR1 LGHNT, CDR2 FRNRAP. The CDR3 bases are TGTGCTAGTGGTTTGATGGATCAGGGCCCCCTTCTTTACGAGCAGTACTTC. Its translation is CASGLMDQGPLLYEQYF.

The gene calls are TRBV7-9 and TRBJ2-7, with D perhaps TRBD1 (6 bases). Trimming removed 5 bases from V and 7 bases from J, with 12 bases in between. Germline loops: CDR1 SEHNR, CDR2 FQNEAQ (reference sequence). The CDR3 runs 12 residues. In nucleotides, the CDR3 is TGTGCCAGCAGCCCCCTGAGGGGGGAGCAGTACTTC. Translated: CASSPLRGEQYF.

The rearrangement joins TRBV5-6 to TRBJ2-7, with D hard to call. The germline CDR1 and CDR2 sequences are SGHDT and YYEEEE. CDR3 size: 14 residues. The ends were cut back, 0 bases at V and 4 bases at J, with 11 bases in the middle. CDR3 sequence reads: CASSLASTRYEQYF. DNA of the CDR3: TGTGCCAGCAGCTTGGCTTCCACGAGGTACGAGCAGTACTTC.

The chain uses TRBV7-9 and TRBJ1-4, with D perhaps TRBD1 (5 bases). The CDR3 spans 14 residues. Trimming cost V 5 bases and J 8 bases, with 15 bases left between them. CDR1 SEHNR and CDR2 FQNEAQ come from the germline V gene (reference sequence). CDR3 nucleotide sequence: TGTGCCAGCAGCACCACAGGTTTTAGGGAAAAACTGTTTTTT. It translates to CASSTTGFREKLFF.

The chain couples TRBV7-6 to TRBJ1-4; possibly TRBD1 for D (5 bases). The germline V gene encodes CDR1 SGHVS and CDR2 FNYEAQ. Trimming pared 3 bases from V and 0 bases from J, leaving 5 bases between. The CDR3 sequence is 14 residues long. In nucleotides, the CDR3 is TGTGCCAGCAGCTTGACAGCAACTAATGAAAAACTGTTTTTT. This codes for CASSLTATNEKLFF.

V gene TRBV14 combines with J gene TRBJ2-2, with 11 nucleotides matching TRBD2. Trimming cost V 3 bases and J 6 bases; bases outside gene matches: 6. Germline V lookup: CDR1 SGHDN, CDR2 FVKESK. The CDR3 consists of 16 residues. Written as DNA, the CDR3 is TGTGCCAGCAGCCAGACCGGACTAGCGGGCCCCGGGGAGCTGTTTTTT. Amino acids: CASSQTGLAGPGELFF.

The genes are TRBV12-3 or TRBV12-4 and TRBJ1-1; D is perhaps TRBD1 (5 bases). This CDR3 has 13 residues. V was pared by 6 bases and J by 4 bases, with 12 bases between. The CDR3 DNA reads TGTGCCAGCAGGCCCCGGGGGTCCACTGAAGCTTTCTTT. It encodes CASRPRGSTEAFF.

This chain uses TRBV12-5 with TRBJ1-6, with D unclear. The germline V and J ends were trimmed by 5 bases and 10 bases, with 12 bases remaining between them. The CDR3 sequence is 13 residues long. The germline V gene has CDR1 LGHNT and CDR2 FRNRAP. CDR3 DNA: TGTGCTAGTGGTATAGGACGACTATCACCCCTCCACTTT. It encodes CASGIGRLSPLHF.

The rearrangement uses TRBV6-5 and TRBJ2-1, with 10 nucleotides matching TRBD2. Trimming took 5 bases from V and 5 from J; bases not matched to a gene: 6. Germline CDR1 is MNHEY and CDR2 is SVGAGI. CDR3 length: 15 residues. As DNA, the CDR3 is TGTGCCAGCAGTCAGCGGGAGGGCCGACACAATGAGCAGTTCTTC. Its protein product is CASSQREGRHNEQFF.

The V and J genes are TRBV5-1 and TRBJ2-7, with a possible D match to TRBD1 (7 bases). The CDR3 spans 14 residues. Deletions cut 4 bases from V and 2 bases from J, with 13 bases between. From germline, CDR1 is SGHRS and CDR2 YFSETQ. CDR3 bases: TGCGCCAGCAGCACAGGGGAGGTTCCCTACGAGCAGTACTTC. The encoded protein is CASSTGEVPYEQYF.

The V call is TRBV19, the J call TRBJ1-2; D gene unclear. V was shortened by 4 bases and J by 9 bases, with 21 bases between the two germline ends. The CDR3 extends over 15 amino acids. CDR1 is LNHDA, CDR2 SQIVND, per germline (reference sequence). DNA of the CDR3: TGTGCCAGTAGTAATTTCTACAGCGGAGACGTCCGCTACACCTTC. Translating gives CASSNFYSGDVRYTF.

V usage is TRBV18 and J usage is TRBJ1-2; 11 nucleotides line up with TRBD1. CDR1 and CDR2 (germline): KGHSH, LQKENI. J lost 7 bases, V lost 3 bases, and 7 bases had no gene match. This CDR3 is built from 15 residues. In nucleotides, the CDR3 is TGTGCCAGCTCACCCCCCGGGACAGGGGGTCTTGGCTACACCTTC. Protein sequence: CASSPPGTGGLGYTF.

Ten or more counts support this clone. V and J are TRBV5-6 and TRBJ1-1, with 9 bases lining up with TRBD1. Trimming removed 1 base from V and 5 bases from J; junction bases left unmatched: 12. This CDR3 is built from 17 residues. Germline V gives CDR1 SGHDT, CDR2 YYEEEE. The CDR3 region is CASSLPGTGKGWTEAFF. In DNA form, the CDR3 reads TGTGCCAGCAGCTTGCCTGGGACAGGGAAGGGATGGACTGAAGCTTTCTTT.

J is TRBJ1-3 and V is TRBV5-6; D is perhaps TRBD1 (5 bases). Trimming pared 2 bases from V and 0 bases from J, leaving 9 bases between. Germline V gene sequence: CDR1 SGHDT, CDR2 YYEEEE. The CDR3 spans 15 residues. The CDR3 region is CASSFQGFSGNTIYF. CDR3 in DNA: TGTGCCAGCAGCTTCCAGGGTTTCTCTGGAAACACCATATATTTT. The whole variable domain, remainder taken from reference TRBV5-6 and TRBJ1-3, is DAGVTQSPTHLIKTRGQQVTLRCSPKSGHDTVSWYQQALGQGPQFIFQYYEEEERQRGNFPDRFSGHQFPNYSSELNVNALLLGDSALYLCASSFQGFSGNTIYFGEGSWLTVV.

The genes are TRBV4-1 and TRBJ2-2; perhaps TRBD2 as D (6 bases). There are 16 residues in the CDR3. CDR1 and CDR2 from the germline V gene are MGHRA and YSYEKL. Deletions cut 0 bases from V and 0 bases from J, with 8 bases between. The CDR3 DNA is TGCGCCAGCAGCCAAGATCGGGAGACGAACACCGGGGAGCTGTTTTTT. It is translated as CASSQDRETNTGELFF.

The chain uses TRBV29-1 and TRBJ1-6; TRBD1 might be the D (6 bases). Trimming shortened V by 7 bases and J by 5 bases, and 15 bases separated the two germline ends. The CDR3 sequence is 14 residues long. Germline CDR1 reads SQVTM; CDR2 reads ANQGSEA. CDR3 DNA sequence: TGCAGCGCATCTCAGGGGACTAATAATTCACCCCTCCACTTT. Residues: CSASQGTNNSPLHF.

This clone is a singleton in its sample. The chain uses TRBV12-3 or TRBV12-4 and TRBJ1-6; 7 nucleotides line up with TRBD1. Germline trimming cut 5 bases from V and 7 bases from J; bases unmatched to any gene: 2. CDR3 size: 13 residues. The CDR3 loop is CASSRDRNSPLHF. CDR3 nucleotide sequence: TGTGCCAGCAGTAGGGACAGAAATTCACCCCTCCACTTT.

The chain's CDR3 is CASSAGTFSYEQYF. CDR3 DNA sequence: TGTGCCAGCAGCGCGGGGACATTCAGCTACGAGCAGTACTTC. The chain recombines TRBV9 with TRBJ2-7; maybe TRBD1 (6 bases). This CDR3 has 14 amino acids. The V end lost 3 bases, the J end lost 3 bases, and 13 bases lay between the germline ends. Germline lookup yields CDR1 SGDLS and CDR2 YYNGEE.